The 32 T cell receptor beta chains below were found in one sample sequenced in a study of blood T cell repertoires in COVID-19. Measured with immunoSEQ multiplex PCR; TCRdb has only the in-frame clones, and not every one. The table includes more than 40,000 clones, about 88% detected once. The specimen was peripheral blood. These receptors originate from a man aged 50-60 years with active COVID-19.

The chain couples TRBV7-9 to TRBJ1-2; 7 nucleotides match TRBD1. Germline V gene lookup returns CDR1 SEHNR and CDR2 FQNEAQ (reference sequence). The CDR3 is 13 residues long. The V segment lost 5 bases and the J segment 4 bases; nucleotides outside the gene matches: 4. CDR3 sequence: CASSPGGSYGYTF. In DNA form, the CDR3 reads TGTGCCAGCAGCCCAGGGGGTAGCTATGGCTACACCTTC.

The chain combines TRBV19 with TRBJ2-3; tentatively, D is TRBD2 (6 bases). Trimming shortened V by 4 bases and J by 6 bases, and 11 bases separated the two germline ends. CDR3 length: 13 amino acids. The germline CDR1 and CDR2 sequences are LNHDA and SQIVND (reference sequence). The CDR3 region is CASSTGGVDTQYF. For the CDR3, the DNA is TGTGCCAGTAGTACCGGGGGTGTGGATACGCAGTATTTT.

V is TRBV6-5 and J is TRBJ1-1; perhaps TRBD1 as D (6 bases). Germline CDR1 MNHEY, CDR2 SVGAGI. Trimming shortened V by 2 bases and J by 3 bases, and 10 bases separated the two germline ends. The CDR3 extends over 14 amino acids. The CDR3 region is CASSYDYRDTEAFF. In DNA, the CDR3 is TGTGCCAGCAGTTACGACTACAGGGACACTGAAGCTTTCTTT.

This clone occurred once. This chain connects TRBV15 to TRBJ1-3; possible D gene TRBD1, 5 bases. Germline V gene lookup returns CDR1 LNHNV and CDR2 YYDKDF (reference sequence). The ends were cut back, 0 bases at V and 4 bases at J, with 10 bases in the middle. This CDR3 has 15 residues. The CDR3 sequence: CATSREKSGGNTIYF. CDR3 DNA: TGTGCCACCAGCAGAGAGAAGTCAGGGGGAAACACCATATATTTT. Looking up the rest from reference TRBV15 and TRBJ1-3 gives the full variable domain: DAMVIQNPRYQVTQFGKPVTLSCSQTLNHNVMYWYQQKSSQAPKLLFHYYDKDFNNEADTPDNFQSRRPNTSFCFLDIRSPGLGDTAMYLCATSREKSGGNTIYFGEGSWLTVV.

V is TRBV4-3 and J is TRBJ2-3; maybe TRBD2 (6 bases). The germline gives CDR1 LGHNA, CDR2 YSLEER. V lost 0 bases and J lost 5, with 15 bases in between. The CDR3 runs to 16 residues. This CDR3 is CASSQDGGFQVDTQYF. The CDR3, as DNA: TGCGCCAGCAGCCAAGATGGGGGGTTCCAAGTAGATACGCAGTATTTT.

The V gene is TRBV27, the J gene TRBJ1-1, with TRBD1 matching 8 bases. This CDR3 is built from 14 residues. V was clipped by 5 bases and J by 5 bases; unmatched bases: 7. Germline CDR1 MNHEY, CDR2 SMNVEV (reference sequence). The chain's CDR3 is CASSPYRGGTEAFF. The CDR3 DNA sequence: TGTGCCAGCAGTCCTTACAGGGGGGGAACTGAAGCTTTCTTT.

J is TRBJ1-1 and V is TRBV6-5; D is ambiguous. Per germline, CDR1 MNHEY and CDR2 SVGAGI. The CDR3 covers 12 residues. Trimming removed 6 bases from V and 1 base from J, with 6 bases in between. CDR3 sequence: CASRTRNTEAFF. CDR3 coding DNA: TGTGCCAGCAGGACAAGGAACACTGAAGCTTTCTTT.

Of note for this clone: A junction boundary mismatches the germline segment, possibly from a read error. The chain employs TRBV7-9 and TRBJ1-2; weak D call: TRBD1 (6 bases). Looked up from germline, CDR1 is SEHNR and CDR2 is FQNEAQ (reference sequence). The CDR3 is 13 residues long. CDR3 loop: CARSSGQNYGYTF. CDR3 sequence (DNA): TGTGCCCGCAGCTCTGGACAGAACTATGGCTACACCTTC.

The chain combines TRBV6-1 with TRBJ1-1; D is ambiguous. Germline lookup yields CDR1 MNHNS and CDR2 SASEGT. V dropped 0 bases and J dropped 9 bases, with 14 bases sitting between them. The CDR3 runs 14 residues. The CDR3 spells CASSEAPEFRKAFF. In DNA form, the CDR3 reads TGTGCCAGCAGTGAAGCGCCCGAGTTTCGCAAAGCTTTCTTT.

The chain couples TRBV20-1 to TRBJ2-5, with TRBD2 as a possible D gene (5 bases). The V and J ends lost 6 bases and 2 bases respectively, with 7 bases between them. Looked up from germline, CDR1 is DFQATT and CDR2 is SNEGSKA (reference sequence). CDR3 length equals 11 residues. The DNA of the CDR3 is TGCAGTGCAGGAGGACAAGAGACCCAGTACTTC. Translation gives CSAGGQETQYF.

This chain connects TRBV15 to TRBJ2-5, with 11 bases aligning to TRBD2. Germline CDR1 LNHNV, CDR2 YYDKDF (reference sequence). V gave up 1 base and J gave up 2 bases; unmatched junction bases: 9. The CDR3 is 18 amino acids. The CDR3 DNA follows: TGTGCCACCAGCAGAGGGGCCGCGTTAGCGGGGGGGCAAGAGACCCAGTACTTC. This translates into CATSRGAALAGGQETQYF.

This clone was detected only once. The chain joins TRBV19 to TRBJ1-2; 7 nucleotides line up with TRBD1. The CDR3 extends over 14 amino acids. V lost 5 bases and J lost 6; bases outside the gene matches: 9. Germline CDR1 reads LNHDA; CDR2 reads SQIVND (reference sequence). CDR3: CASSGGTEIHGYTF. CDR3 coding DNA: TGTGCCAGTAGTGGCGGGACAGAGATACATGGCTACACCTTC.

This clone came up a few times. The V gene is TRBV6-6, the J gene TRBJ2-7, with 11 bases identical to TRBD2. Per germline, CDR1 MNHNY and CDR2 SVGAGI (reference sequence). This CDR3 is 15 amino acids long. V dropped 5 bases and J dropped 1; count of bases not matched to a gene: 4. The chain's CDR3 is CASSALAGGSYEQYF. In DNA form, the CDR3 reads TGTGCCAGCAGTGCTCTAGCGGGGGGTTCCTACGAGCAGTACTTC.

DNA for the CDR3: TGTGCCAGCAGCTTGGGGATCGGACAGGGATCCTATGGCTACACCTTC. Amino acids: CASSLGIGQGSYGYTF. The rearrangement joins TRBV5-4 to TRBJ1-2; TRBD1 agrees at 8 bases. With V trimmed by 0 bases and J by 4 bases, 8 bases remained unmatched. The CDR3 covers 16 residues. Germline V gene sequence: CDR1 SGHNT, CDR2 YYREEE (reference sequence).

This clone was observed once. The gene calls are TRBV7-2 and TRBJ2-3, with unresolved D. There are 13 residues in the CDR3. Trimming pared 4 bases from V and 6 bases from J, leaving 11 bases between. Germline V gene data show CDR1 as SGHTA and CDR2 as FQGNSA. This chain's CDR3 is CASSSYLVDTQYF. The CDR3 DNA sequence: TGTGCCAGCAGCTCCTACTTAGTTGATACGCAGTATTTT.

This clone showed up just a few times. The genes are TRBV23-1 and TRBJ1-6, with TRBD1 identical over 7 bases. TRBV23-1 is placed among ORFs of uncertain function. CDR3 length: 13 residues. The junction had 6 bases not matched to a gene; V was cut back by 7 bases and J by 9 bases. DNA for the CDR3: TGCGCCAGCAAGGGCAGGGGGACTTCACCCCTCCACTTT. Encoded protein: CASKGRGTSPLHF.

This chain uses TRBV7-6 with TRBJ2-5; tentatively, D is TRBD2 (6 bases). This CDR3 is built from 15 residues. The germline V gene has CDR1 SGHVS and CDR2 FNYEAQ. V lost 1 base, J lost 4 bases, and 13 bases lay in between. The CDR3 spells CASSLGREVRETQYF. The CDR3 coding sequence is TGTGCCAGCAGCTTAGGCAGGGAGGTGCGAGAGACCCAGTACTTC.

The chain couples TRBV19 to TRBJ1-2; the D is unclear. Per germline, CDR1 LNHDA and CDR2 SQIVND (reference sequence). The CDR3 totals 13 residues. The ends were cut back, 6 bases at V and 4 bases at J, with 12 bases in the middle. The DNA for the CDR3 is TGTGCCAGTAGAAGGGCGGAGGGCTATGGCTACACCTTC. Amino acids: CASRRAEGYGYTF.

The rearrangement links TRBV20-1 to TRBJ1-3; D is ambiguous. V lost 3 bases and J lost 2, with 14 bases in between. The CDR3 covers 15 residues. The V gene's germline CDR1 is DFQATT and CDR2 SNEGSKA (reference sequence). For the CDR3, the DNA is TGCAGTGCTAGTAGAGGCCGACCGACTGGAAACACCATATATTTT. Its protein is CSASRGRPTGNTIYF.

The V and J genes are TRBV7-2 and TRBJ1-4; 8 nucleotides match TRBD1. With 6 bases clipped from V and 0 bases from J, the junction kept 3 bases outside the gene matches. The germline V gene encodes CDR1 SGHTA and CDR2 FQGNSA. This CDR3 spans 15 amino acids. The chain's CDR3 is CASRATGATNEKLFF. The DNA for the CDR3 is TGTGCCAGCAGGGCGACAGGGGCAACTAATGAAAAACTGTTTTTT.

This chain joins TRBV6-6 and TRBJ1-1, with 7 bases identical to TRBD1. Trimming at V came to 8 bases and at J to 4 bases, leaving 7 bases not matched to a gene. The CDR3 runs 13 residues. Germline-derived CDR1 and CDR2 are MNHNY and SVGAGI (reference sequence). CDR3 DNA sequence: TGTGCCAGCGAGGGGGCGCTGGGCACTGAAGCTTTCTTT. Its protein product is CASEGALGTEAFF.

V gene TRBV11-2 combines with J gene TRBJ2-3, with 10 bases fitting TRBD2. V shed 5 bases, J shed 2 bases, and the junction held 4 bases outside the gene matches. The CDR3 has 15 residues. Germline CDR1 is SGHAT and CDR2 is FQNNGV. This chain's CDR3 is CASSPGLADTDTQYF. Written as DNA, the CDR3 is TGTGCCAGCAGCCCCGGACTAGCGGACACAGATACGCAGTATTTT.

This chain uses TRBV6-5 with TRBJ2-2, with D possibly matching TRBD2 (6 bases). The CDR3 has 13 residues. Germline V gene sequence: CDR1 MNHEY, CDR2 SVGAGI. The V end lost 9 bases, the J end lost 5 bases, and 13 bases lay between the germline ends. The CDR3 sequence: CASPLAVTGELFF. CDR3 DNA sequence: TGTGCCAGTCCCTTAGCGGTGACCGGGGAGCTGTTTTTT.

This clone was observed a single time. The chain employs TRBV19 and TRBJ1-5, with D possibly being TRBD1 (6 bases). V was cut by 10 bases and J by 3 bases, with 13 bases left in between. Germline CDR1 is LNHDA and CDR2 is SQIVND (reference sequence). There are 13 residues in the CDR3. The DNA for the CDR3 is TGTGCCACCCGCGGACAGTCCAATCAGCCCCAGCATTTT. It specifies CATRGQSNQPQHF.

The chain recombines TRBV5-4 with TRBJ2-5, with TRBD2 identical over 14 bases. CDR1 and CDR2 (germline): SGHNT, YYREEE (reference sequence). The CDR3 runs 18 residues. The ends lost 0 bases at V and 1 base at J; junction bases unmatched: 5. The CDR3 nucleotides are TGTGCCAGCAGCTTGGACGGACTAGCGGGGGGACCCCAAGAGACCCAGTACTTC. This translates into CASSLDGLAGGPQETQYF.

This clone was seen a handful of times. J is TRBJ2-5 and V is TRBV2; TRBD2 matches 10 bases. The junction had 9 bases not matched to a gene; V was cut back by 3 bases and J by 5 bases. This CDR3 comprises 16 residues. CDR1 is SNHLY and CDR2 is FYNNEI in the germline V gene. The CDR3 spells CASSDPQAGGQETQYF. Here the CDR3 DNA reads TGTGCCAGCAGTGACCCCCAAGCGGGGGGGCAGGAGACCCAGTACTTC.

The CDR3 bases are TGTGCCAGCAGCCGAGGGACAGGGAGGGTGAACACTGAAGCTTTCTTT. Its translation: CASSRGTGRVNTEAFF. The J gene is TRBJ1-1, the V gene TRBV7-9; 9 bases are a match to TRBD1. CDR3 size: 16 residues. V gave up 5 bases and J gave up 0 bases; unmatched junction bases: 7. The germline CDR1 and CDR2 sequences are SEHNR and FQNEAQ (reference sequence).

In its sample, this clone was seen once. This chain's CDR3 is CAISRQMNSPLHF. The CDR3 DNA is TGTGCCATCAGCCGACAGATGAATTCACCCCTCCACTTT. The chain combines TRBV19 with TRBJ1-6; D is possibly TRBD1 (5 bases). CDR3 length: 13 amino acids. Germline CDR1 is LNHDA and CDR2 is SQIVND (reference sequence). V shed 10 bases and J shed 7 bases, with 14 bases lying between them.

This chain connects TRBV7-2 to TRBJ2-1, with TRBD2 identical over 10 bases. The CDR3 covers 14 residues. Germline CDR1 reads SGHTA; CDR2 reads FQGNSA. V dropped 8 bases and J dropped 6; count of bases not matched to a gene: 7. For the CDR3, the DNA is TGTGCCAGCTTGAAGCGGGGGGGCAGCAATGAGCAGTTCTTC. Translated, it gives CASLKRGGSNEQFF.

The rearrangement joins TRBV19 to TRBJ1-1; D is unresolved. Germline V gene sequence: CDR1 LNHDA, CDR2 SQIVND (reference sequence). Trimming removed 3 bases at V and 5 bases at J, with 13 bases between. The CDR3 length is 14 residues. The CDR3 is CASSILPQVTEAFF. The CDR3 coding sequence is TGTGCCAGTAGTATCTTACCCCAGGTAACTGAAGCTTTCTTT.

The chain links TRBV5-5 to TRBJ2-1; D ambiguous. Trimming took 0 bases from V and 0 from J, leaving 10 bases between them. Germline CDR1 reads SGHKS; CDR2 reads YYEKEE (reference sequence). CDR3 length: 16 residues. The CDR3 reads CASSLVDWSSYNEQFF. The CDR3 coding sequence is TGTGCCAGCAGCTTGGTGGATTGGAGCTCCTACAATGAGCAGTTCTTC. The whole variable domain, filled in from reference TRBV5-5 and TRBJ2-1, reads DAGVTQSPTHLIKTRGQQVTLRCSPISGHKSVSWYQQVLGQGPQFIFQYYEKEERGRGNFPDRFSARQFPNYSSELNVNALLLGDSALYLCASSLVDWSSYNEQFFGPGTRLTVL.

This clone was picked up a small number of times. The chain is built from TRBV19 and TRBJ2-7; a possible D gene is TRBD1 (5 bases). Germline CDR1 LNHDA, CDR2 SQIVND (reference sequence). This CDR3 spans 13 amino acids. V was pared by 4 bases and J by 1 base, with 8 bases between. CDR3 DNA: TGTGCCAGTAGTAGTGGGGCTTCCTACGAGCAGTACTTC. Protein product: CASSSGASYEQYF.